In this sample, the clone carrying this TCR beta chain turned up a few times. This sample is drawn from a study of human T cells and chemical hapten exposure. Overall study: The variation in per-sample TCR yields arose mainly from small differences in pooled library volumes.

The template was total RNA from unfractionated whole blood. The V gene lost 5 bases and the J gene lost 0 bases, with 12 bases spanning the gap. CDR1 and CDR2 (germline): SGHTA, FQGNSA. The CDR3 length is 15 residues. In the original analysis: There were a median of approximately 88,000 TCRs per sample, with a range from roughly 20,000 to 700,000. TCRdb fed the 5' RACE reads into MiXCR, producing one record per CDR3 protein. Here the V and J calls rest on TCRdb's processing, not on the authors' analysis. In the table there are 70,000 to 85,000 distinct CDR3 sequences, 15% to 20% of which are singletons.

The chain recombines TRBV7-2 with TRBJ2-3; D is ambiguous. The sequence was obtained from a female donor in good health. The CDR3 nucleotides are TGTGCCAGCAGCGCCCCCGCATCTAGCACAGATACGCAGTATTTT. Protein product: CASSAPASSTDTQYF.